This T cell receptor (beta chain) derives from a study of OX40 agonist ivuxolimab in advanced cancers. The wider study: People in dose escalation had one of these cancers: hepatocellular carcinoma, melanoma, renal cell or head and neck cancer.

Patients who had autoimmune disease history or got systemic immunosuppression were left out. The assay was immunoSEQ multiplex PCR, and TCRdb's table has in-frame clones only and misses some. Among 55,000 to 70,000 clones listed, 85% were seen once. The CDR3 covers 17 residues. Germline trimming cut 3 bases from V and 1 base from J; bases unmatched to any gene: 7. Germline assignment: CDR1 KGHSH and CDR2 LQKENI. The rearrangement links TRBV18 to TRBJ2-2, with TRBD1 identical over 8 bases. The sample in question was CD4+ or CD8+ T cells sorted from blood, obtained in a trial of the OX40 agonist ivuxolimab. This receptor was identified in an adult with an advanced solid tumor such as melanoma, head and neck, liver or kidney cancer. In DNA form, the CDR3 reads TGTGCCAGCTCACCGACCGGAGGGACAGGGAACACCGGGGAGCTGTTTTTT. Translated, it gives CASSPTGGTGNTGELFF.